Included here is one TCR beta chain sequence, with context. Its recognized antigen is unknown. Base quality data are lacking; no much larger clone is found one base away. The data belong to a study of OX40 agonist ivuxolimab in advanced cancers. At the level of the whole study: Ivuxolimab, which targeted the costimulatory receptor OX40 (CD134), was an agonistic, fully human IgG2 monoclonal antibody. The paper reports the monotherapy dose-escalation portion (N of about 50 patients) of the phase I ivuxolimab trial. Intravenous ivuxolimab was administered to patients every 2 weeks at six dose levels: 0.01, 0.1, 0.3, 1.5, 3 and 10 mg/kg. Of the approximately 50 dose-escalation patients, hepatocellular carcinoma was present in about 20, melanoma in approximately 15, renal cell carcinoma in 9 and head and neck cancer in 9. Three dose-escalation patients achieved partial responses, one with hepatocellular carcinoma and two with cutaneous melanoma. Prior anti-PD-1, anti-PD-L1 or anti-CTLA-4 therapy was permitted, and checkpoint inhibitors had been received by 30% to 40% of dose-escalation patients. A male proportion of almost 85% and a mean age of about 60 years, ranging from about 23 to 79, were recorded for the dose-escalation cohort. The purpose of peripheral TCRbeta sequencing was to test whether ivuxolimab changed TCR sequence diversity and led to clonal T-cell expansion.

The trial excluded patients who had a history of autoimmune disease or who were on systemic immunosuppression. In every dose cohort, peripheral blood was drawn for TCR sequencing at baseline, cycle 4 day 1, and cycle 7 day 1. The samples were drawn from a first-in-human, open-label, multicenter phase I dose-escalation trial of ivuxolimab. Adults with locally advanced or metastatic melanoma, renal cell, hepatocellular, or head and neck squamous cell carcinoma were enrolled in the trial. CD4+ and CD8+ T cells were sorted separately from peripheral blood before TCR sequencing. There are 13 amino acids in the CDR3, from cysteine to phenylalanine inclusive. Of the read, only the CDR3 DNA is kept; its 39 bases are in frame from base 1. V is cut by 1 base and J by 6 bases, and the space between the germline ends is 12 bases. The germline V gene encodes CDR1 GTSNPN and CDR2 SVGIG (reference sequence). General conclusions and limits of the study: After ivuxolimab, CD8+ T cells had more expanded clones than CD4+ T cells on average. In the 0.1-3.0 mg/kg groups, partial responders had among the lowest normalized peripheral clonal expansion, particularly in CD8+ T cells. Clonal expansion of both CD4+ and CD8+ blood T cells was observed from baseline to week 6 at doses 0.1 to 3.0 mg/kg. Low levels of normalized T-cell clonal expansion were also seen in some patients who did not respond. Antigen specificity was not determined for the clonally expanded peripheral T cells.

For sequencing of the TCRbeta CDR3 region, genomic DNA was extracted from the sorted cells. The immunoSEQ Assay was used for sequencing of TCRbeta CDR3 regions. Not all clones reach the TCRdb copy of this immuneACCESS table, which keeps in-frame sequences only. Checked studies attribute under half of the gap to unresolved V genes and leave the rest unexplained. The sample includes approximately 26,000 clones, with roughly 80% observed a single time. The ten largest clones add up to about 13% of the sample. The chain joins TRBV30 to TRBJ1-2, and perhaps TRBD1 as D gene, on 5 matching bases. The sequence came from an adult with an advanced solid tumor such as melanoma, head and neck, liver or kidney cancer. The specimen comprised CD4+ or CD8+ T cells sorted from blood, sampled in a trial of the OX40 agonist ivuxolimab. The DNA sequence follows: TGTGCCTGGAGTGCGGGACTCGGGAATGGCTACACCTTC. Its protein reads: CAWSAGLGNGYTF.